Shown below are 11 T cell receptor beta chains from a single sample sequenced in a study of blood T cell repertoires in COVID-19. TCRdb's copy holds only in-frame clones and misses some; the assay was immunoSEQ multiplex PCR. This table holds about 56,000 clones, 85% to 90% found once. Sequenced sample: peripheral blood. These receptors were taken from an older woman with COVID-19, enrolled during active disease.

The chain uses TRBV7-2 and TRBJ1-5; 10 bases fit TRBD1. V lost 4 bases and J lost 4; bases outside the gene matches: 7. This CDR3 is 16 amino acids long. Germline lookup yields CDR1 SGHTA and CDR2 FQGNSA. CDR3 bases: TGTGCCAGCAGCTCAAGACAGGGGGCCTTGAATCAGCCCCAGCATTTT. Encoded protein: CASSSRQGALNQPQHF.

CDR3 region: CASSQERVTGELFF. The CDR3 coding sequence is TGCGCCAGCAGCCAAGAGAGGGTCACCGGGGAGCTGTTTTTT. The chain is built from TRBV4-1 and TRBJ2-2; maybe TRBD2 (5 bases). This CDR3 spans 14 amino acids. V was clipped by 0 bases and J by 4 bases, with 6 bases between them. CDR1 is MGHRA and CDR2 is YSYEKL in the germline V gene.

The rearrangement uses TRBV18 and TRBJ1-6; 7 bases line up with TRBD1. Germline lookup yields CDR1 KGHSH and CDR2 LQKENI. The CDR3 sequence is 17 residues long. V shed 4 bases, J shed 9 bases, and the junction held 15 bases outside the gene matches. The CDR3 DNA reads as TGTGCCAGCTCACAGACTACGGACAGGAGGTCTAGTTCACCCCTCCACTTT. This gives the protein CASSQTTDRRSSSPLHF.

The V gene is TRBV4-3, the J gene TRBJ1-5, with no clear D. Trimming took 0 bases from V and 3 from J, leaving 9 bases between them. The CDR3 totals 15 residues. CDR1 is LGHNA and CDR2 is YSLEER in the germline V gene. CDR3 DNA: TGCGCCAGCAGCCAAGAACTGACAATCAATCAGCCCCAGCATTTT. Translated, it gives CASSQELTINQPQHF.

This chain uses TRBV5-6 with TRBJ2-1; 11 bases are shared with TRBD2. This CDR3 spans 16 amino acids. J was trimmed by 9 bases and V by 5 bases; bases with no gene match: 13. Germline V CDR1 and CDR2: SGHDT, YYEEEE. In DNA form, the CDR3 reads TGTGCCAGCAGGGGGACTAGCGGATCGGTTAGGGGTGAGCAGTTCTTC. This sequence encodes CASRGTSGSVRGEQFF.

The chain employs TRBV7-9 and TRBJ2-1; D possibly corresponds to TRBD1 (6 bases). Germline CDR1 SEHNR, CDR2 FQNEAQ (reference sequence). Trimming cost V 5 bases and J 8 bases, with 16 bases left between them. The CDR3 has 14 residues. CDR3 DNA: TGTGCCAGCAGCCCGGACAGCTCTTGGGATGAGCAGTTCTTC. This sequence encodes CASSPDSSWDEQFF.

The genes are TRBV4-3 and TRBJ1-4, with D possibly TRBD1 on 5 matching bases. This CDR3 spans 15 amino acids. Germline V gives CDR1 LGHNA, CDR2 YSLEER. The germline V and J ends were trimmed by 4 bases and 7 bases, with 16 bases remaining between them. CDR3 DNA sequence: TGCGCCAGCAGCCGTGACGGCGGGGGAGGTGAAAAACTGTTTTTT. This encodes CASSRDGGGGEKLFF.

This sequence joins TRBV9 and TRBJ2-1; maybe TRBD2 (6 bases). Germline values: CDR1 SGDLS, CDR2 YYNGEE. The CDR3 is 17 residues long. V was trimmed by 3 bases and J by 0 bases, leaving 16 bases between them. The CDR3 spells CASSAGLGGPSYNEQFF. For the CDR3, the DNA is TGTGCCAGCAGCGCCGGGTTGGGGGGTCCCTCCTACAATGAGCAGTTCTTC.

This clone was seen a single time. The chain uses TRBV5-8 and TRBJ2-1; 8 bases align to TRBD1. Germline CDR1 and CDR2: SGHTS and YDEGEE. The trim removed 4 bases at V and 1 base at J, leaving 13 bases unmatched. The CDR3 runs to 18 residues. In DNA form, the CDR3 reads TGTGCCAGCAGCATGGTGGATCTGACAGGGGTGTCCTACAATGAGCAGTTCTTC. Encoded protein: CASSMVDLTGVSYNEQFF.

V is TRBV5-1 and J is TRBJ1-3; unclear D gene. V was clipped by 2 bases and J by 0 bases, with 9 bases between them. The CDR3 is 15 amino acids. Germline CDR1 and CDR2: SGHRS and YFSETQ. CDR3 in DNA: TGCGCCAGCAGCTTCGGAGTGAGCTCTGGAAACACCATATATTTT. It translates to CASSFGVSSGNTIYF.

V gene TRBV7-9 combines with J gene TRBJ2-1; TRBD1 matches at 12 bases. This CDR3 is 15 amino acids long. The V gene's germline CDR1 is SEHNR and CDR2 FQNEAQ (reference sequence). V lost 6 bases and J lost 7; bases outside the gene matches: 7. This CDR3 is CASSSRDRGPNEQFF. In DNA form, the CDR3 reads TGTGCCAGCAGTTCCCGGGACAGGGGGCCGAATGAGCAGTTCTTC.